The sequence of this T cell receptor beta chain was determined in a study of T cell responses to AZD1222 COVID-19 vaccine. The sample holds one count of this clone. The antigen remains unidentified. Because the CDR3's place on the DNA is in doubt, the DNA is left out and the CDR3 is given as listed by TCRdb. Whole-study findings and limits: A mostly white British donor set with more females was recruited, and clonal diversity was possibly underestimated. Vaccine-associated CD4 TCRs spanned spike, dominant at 160-218 and 743-854.

Here immunoSEQ multiplex PCR was the method, and the copy in TCRdb shows in-frame clones only, minus some. The table lists more than 85,000 clones, more than 75% of them singletons. The V gene's germline CDR1 is SGHAT and CDR2 FQNNGV. The CDR3 totals 17 residues, both ends included. Second-dose schedules of about 4 or about 12 weeks were combined. The receptor's source is an adult who received the AZD1222 COVID-19 vaccine. V usage is TRBV11-2 and J usage is TRBJ1-5; no DNA check was done on the table's D call, TRBD1. The sample in question was peripheral blood, obtained 28 days after the second AZD1222 dose. CDR3 protein: CASSSAGRVGTGSRLHF.